Below are 8 T cell receptor beta chains sequenced from a single sample in a study of cytomegalovirus exposure and HLA in healthy donors. Assay: immunoSEQ multiplex PCR; the TCRdb copy retains only in-frame clones and omits some. The table records 150,000 to 200,000 clones, over 85% of them present only once. Sequencing input: PBMCs. These receptors all stem from a man younger than 35 in good health and CMV-seropositive.

The J gene is TRBJ2-1, the V gene TRBV19; TRBD1 aligns across 10 bases. V was pared by 4 bases and J by 12 bases, with 6 bases of the junction left unmatched. CDR3 length: 13 residues. Germline values: CDR1 LNHDA, CDR2 SQIVND (reference sequence). The DNA for the CDR3 is TGTGCCAGTAGTACGAACGACAGGGGGCCGCAGTTCTTC. Translated: CASSTNDRGPQFF.

This clone was counted a single time. V is TRBV19 and J is TRBJ1-5; the D gene is possibly TRBD1 (5 bases). The CDR3 contains 13 residues. The V and J ends lost 3 bases and 6 bases respectively, with 9 bases between them. Per germline, CDR1 LNHDA and CDR2 SQIVND (reference sequence). CDR3 sequence: CASSIGGTQPQHF. The CDR3 DNA reads TGTGCCAGTAGTATCGGGGGTACTCAGCCCCAGCATTTT. Filled out from reference TRBV19 and TRBJ1-5, the complete variable domain reads DGGITQSPKYLFRKEGQNVTLSCEQNLNHDAMYWYRQDPGQGLRLIYYSQIVNDFQKGDIAEGYSVSREKKESFPLTVTSAQKNPTAFYLCASSIGGTQPQHFGDGTRLSIL.

V and J are TRBV5-6 and TRBJ2-1, with 7 bases aligning to TRBD2. The CDR3 is 14 residues long. The trim removed 6 bases at V and 5 bases at J, leaving 8 bases unmatched. Germline CDR1 reads SGHDT; CDR2 reads YYEEEE. The CDR3 loop reads CASTLGGTDNEQFF. The DNA of the CDR3 is TGTGCCAGCACCCTCGGGGGGACGGACAATGAGCAGTTCTTC.

The J gene is TRBJ2-1, the V gene TRBV6-5; 10 positions agree with TRBD1. Germline CDR1 MNHEY, CDR2 SVGAGI. The CDR3 is made up of 14 amino acids. After removal of 6 bases from V and 8 bases from J, the junction contained 7 bases not matched to a gene. The CDR3 nucleotides read TGTGCCAGCAGGCGGACAGGGGGTTTCTATGAGCAGTTCTTC. Protein product: CASRRTGGFYEQFF.

The J gene is TRBJ2-3, the V gene TRBV18; D not certain. From germline, CDR1 is KGHSH and CDR2 LQKENI. The CDR3 length is 15 residues. V lost 3 bases and J 2 bases, leaving 12 bases between the germline ends. The CDR3 is CASSPMPGSTDTQYF. The DNA of the CDR3 is TGTGCCAGCTCACCGATGCCAGGATCCACAGATACGCAGTATTTT.

The chain is built from TRBV9 and TRBJ1-1; D call uncertain. The germline V gene encodes CDR1 SGDLS and CDR2 YYNGEE. V gave up 0 bases and J gave up 4 bases, with 19 bases separating them. The CDR3 sequence is 17 residues long. This chain's CDR3 is CASSVDSRILEATEAFF. In DNA, the CDR3 is TGTGCCAGCAGCGTAGATTCTAGGATACTAGAGGCCACTGAAGCTTTCTTT. Variable domain in full (rest from reference TRBV9 and TRBJ1-1): DSGVTQTPKHLITATGQRVTLRCSPRSGDLSVYWYQQSLDQGLQFLIQYYNGEERAKGNILERFSAQQFPDLHSELNLSSLELGDSALYFCASSVDSRILEATEAFFGQGTRLTVV.

V usage is TRBV2 and J usage is TRBJ2-1, with 7 bases aligning to TRBD1. The V segment lost 4 bases and the J segment 10 bases; nucleotides outside the gene matches: 7. The CDR3 is made up of 13 amino acids. Germline loops: CDR1 SNHLY, CDR2 FYNNEI. As DNA, the CDR3 is TGTGCCAGCAGTGGAACAGGGGCGTGGGAGCAGTTCTTC. Protein product: CASSGTGAWEQFF.

The V gene is TRBV15, the J gene TRBJ2-7; D uncertain. Deletions cut 0 bases from V and 10 bases from J, with 10 bases between. CDR1 and CDR2 (germline): LNHNV, YYDKDF (reference sequence). The CDR3 covers 12 residues. This CDR3 is CATSRDRQEQYF. Here the CDR3 DNA reads TGTGCCACCAGCAGAGATAGGCAGGAACAGTACTTC.